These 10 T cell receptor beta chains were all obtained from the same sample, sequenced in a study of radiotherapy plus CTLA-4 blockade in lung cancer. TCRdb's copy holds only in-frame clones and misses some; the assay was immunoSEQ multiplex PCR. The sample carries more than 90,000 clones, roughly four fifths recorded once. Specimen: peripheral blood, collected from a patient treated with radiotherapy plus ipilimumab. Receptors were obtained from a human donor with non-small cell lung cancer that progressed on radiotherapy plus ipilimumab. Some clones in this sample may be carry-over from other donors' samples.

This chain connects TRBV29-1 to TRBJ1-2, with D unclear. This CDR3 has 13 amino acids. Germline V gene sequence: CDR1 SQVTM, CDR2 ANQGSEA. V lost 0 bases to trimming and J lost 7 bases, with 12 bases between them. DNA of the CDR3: TGCAGCGTTGAAGACCTCGAACGGGGTGGCTACACCTTC. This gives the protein CSVEDLERGGYTF.

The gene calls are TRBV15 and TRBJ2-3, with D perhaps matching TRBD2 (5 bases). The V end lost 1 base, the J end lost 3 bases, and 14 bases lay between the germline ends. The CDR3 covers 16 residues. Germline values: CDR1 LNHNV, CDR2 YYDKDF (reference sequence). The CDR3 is CATSRAILGETDTQYF. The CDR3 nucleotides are TGTGCCACCAGCAGAGCCATCCTTGGGGAGACAGATACGCAGTATTTT. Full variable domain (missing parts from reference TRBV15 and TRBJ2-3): DAMVIQNPRYQVTQFGKPVTLSCSQTLNHNVMYWYQQKSSQAPKLLFHYYDKDFNNEADTPDNFQSRRPNTSFCFLDIRSPGLGDTAMYLCATSRAILGETDTQYFGPGTRLTVL.

The CDR3: CASRGTNTGELFF. The DNA of the CDR3 is TGTGCCAGCAGAGGGACCAACACCGGGGAGCTGTTTTTT. The J gene is TRBJ2-2, the V gene TRBV5-5; D possibly matches TRBD1 or TRBD2 (5 bases each). Trimming shortened V by 5 bases and J by 2 bases, and 7 bases separated the two germline ends. Per germline, CDR1 SGHKS and CDR2 YYEKEE (reference sequence). CDR3 size: 13 residues.

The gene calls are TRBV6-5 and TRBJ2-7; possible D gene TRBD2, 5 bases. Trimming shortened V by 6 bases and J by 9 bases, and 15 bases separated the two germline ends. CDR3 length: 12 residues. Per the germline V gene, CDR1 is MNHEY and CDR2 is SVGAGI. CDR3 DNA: TGTGCCAGCAGCCCCGAGGGAGACGTGCAGTACTTC. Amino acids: CASSPEGDVQYF.

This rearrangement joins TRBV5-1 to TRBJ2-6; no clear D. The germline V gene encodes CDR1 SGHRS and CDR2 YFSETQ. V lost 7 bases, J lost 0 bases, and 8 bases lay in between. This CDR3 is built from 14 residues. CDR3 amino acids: CASLDPSGANVLTF. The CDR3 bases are TGCGCCAGCCTGGACCCCTCTGGGGCCAACGTCCTGACTTTC.

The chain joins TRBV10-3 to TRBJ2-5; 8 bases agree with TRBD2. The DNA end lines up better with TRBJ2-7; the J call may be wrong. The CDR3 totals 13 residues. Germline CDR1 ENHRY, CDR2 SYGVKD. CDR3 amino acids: CAITAGALYEQYF. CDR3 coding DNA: TGTGCCATCACAGCGGGGGCCCTTTACGAGCAGTACTTC.

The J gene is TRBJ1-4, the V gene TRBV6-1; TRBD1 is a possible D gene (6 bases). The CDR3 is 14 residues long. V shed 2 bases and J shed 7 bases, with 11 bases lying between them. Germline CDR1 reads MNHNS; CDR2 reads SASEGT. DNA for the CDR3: TGTGCCAGCAGTGAAATTGGGGGGCGTGAAAAACTGTTTTTT. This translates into CASSEIGGREKLFF.

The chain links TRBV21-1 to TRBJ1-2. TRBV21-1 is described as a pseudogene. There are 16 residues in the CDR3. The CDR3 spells CASSPNGGRMCYGYTF. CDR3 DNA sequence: TGTGCCAGCAGCCCTAACGGAGGCAGGATGTGCTATGGCTACACCTTC.

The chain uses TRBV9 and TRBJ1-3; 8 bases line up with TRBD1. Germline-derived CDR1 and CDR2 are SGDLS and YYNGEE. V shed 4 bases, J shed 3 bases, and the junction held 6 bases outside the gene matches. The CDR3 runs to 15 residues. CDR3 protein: CASSPTGVSGNTIYF. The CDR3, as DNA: TGTGCCAGCAGCCCGACAGGGGTTAGTGGAAACACCATATATTTT.

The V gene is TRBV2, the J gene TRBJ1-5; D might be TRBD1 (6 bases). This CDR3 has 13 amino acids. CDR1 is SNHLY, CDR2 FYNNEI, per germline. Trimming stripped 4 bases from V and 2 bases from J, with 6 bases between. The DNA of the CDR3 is TGTGCCAGCAGTGGACAGGGCAATCAGCCCCAGCATTTT. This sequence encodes CASSGQGNQPQHF.